The rows below give T cell receptor beta chains drawn from one sample of a study of CXCR3-negative and CXCR3-positive naive CD8 T cells. TCRdb re-called the 5' RACE reads; every CDR3 protein appears as one record, without DNA. The sample has over 100,000 distinct CDR3 sequences; the top ten hold nearly 0.5%. The sample was naive CXCR3- CD8+ T cells from blood. These receptors were collected from a human donor in good health. Some clones in this sample may be carry-over from other donors' samples. Both conserved end residues are part of each CDR3.

v_call: TRBV5-1; j_call: TRBJ2-3; cdr3_aa: CASSLNGGARTDTQYF
v_call: TRBV9; j_call: TRBJ2-7; cdr3_aa: CASSSSGDWDEQYF
v_call: TRBV15; j_call: TRBJ2-7; cdr3_aa: CATSGIGGGIYEQYF
v_call: TRBV7-9; j_call: TRBJ2-1; cdr3_aa: CASSATDRPDNEQFF
v_call: TRBV12-3/TRBV12-4; j_call: TRBJ2-3; cdr3_aa: CASKTSFSTDTQYF
v_call: TRBV5-5; j_call: TRBJ2-2; cdr3_aa: CASSLAANTGELFF
v_call: TRBV7-9; j_call: TRBJ1-3; cdr3_aa: CASSRSTGRNTIYF
v_call: TRBV7-9; j_call: TRBJ2-1; cdr3_aa: CASSLGGVPEQFF
v_call: TRBV28; j_call: TRBJ2-1; cdr3_aa: CASSSKGGDEQFF
v_call: TRBV12-3/TRBV12-4; j_call: TRBJ1-1; cdr3_aa: CASRTTVNTEAFF
v_call: TRBV24-1; j_call: TRBJ1-2; cdr3_aa: CATSEPGQLYGYTF
v_call: TRBV7-2; j_call: TRBJ1-1; cdr3_aa: CASSRAGTGDAFF
v_call: TRBV4-1; j_call: TRBJ2-1; cdr3_aa: CASSQDPEAYNEQFF
v_call: TRBV5-1; j_call: TRBJ2-1; cdr3_aa: CASKTDQLFAGEQFF
v_call: TRBV29-1; j_call: TRBJ1-2; cdr3_aa: CSVIDRVGGYTF
v_call: TRBV20-1; j_call: TRBJ1-1; cdr3_aa: CSAREQPYTEAFF
v_call: TRBV12-3/TRBV12-4; j_call: TRBJ2-5; cdr3_aa: CASSSLAEVQETQYF
v_call: TRBV29-1; j_call: TRBJ2-2; cdr3_aa: CSVSRPNTGELFF
v_call: TRBV29-1; j_call: TRBJ1-1; cdr3_aa: CSVESGTDTEAFF
v_call: TRBV5-1; j_call: TRBJ2-1; cdr3_aa: CASSSSGTTVDEQFF
v_call: TRBV10-3; j_call: TRBJ2-3; cdr3_aa: CAISESIAGGSADTQYF
v_call: TRBV27; j_call: TRBJ2-1; cdr3_aa: CASSVTSGRTNEQFF
v_call: TRBV4-3; j_call: TRBJ1-1; cdr3_aa: CASSQGQAADLNTEAFF
v_call: TRBV28; j_call: TRBJ2-6; cdr3_aa: CAAGSSLSVAGGNVLTF
v_call: TRBV12-3/TRBV12-4; j_call: TRBJ2-7; cdr3_aa: CASGTAGAGEQYF
v_call: TRBV28; j_call: TRBJ2-3; cdr3_aa: CASSPLSAAGTDTPYF
v_call: TRBV5-1; j_call: TRBJ2-6; cdr3_aa: CASSEGLDSGANVLTF
v_call: TRBV29-1; j_call: TRBJ2-3; cdr3_aa: CSVEDPTSVSPETQYF
v_call: TRBV27; j_call: TRBJ1-5; cdr3_aa: CASSSLNLEPQHF
v_call: TRBV11-2; j_call: TRBJ2-2; cdr3_aa: CASSSLALGPGELFF
v_call: TRBV29-1; j_call: TRBJ1-2; cdr3_aa: CSVVEQGLGYTF
v_call: TRBV7-7; j_call: TRBJ2-2; cdr3_aa: CASSFAPNPGLAGGNTGELFF